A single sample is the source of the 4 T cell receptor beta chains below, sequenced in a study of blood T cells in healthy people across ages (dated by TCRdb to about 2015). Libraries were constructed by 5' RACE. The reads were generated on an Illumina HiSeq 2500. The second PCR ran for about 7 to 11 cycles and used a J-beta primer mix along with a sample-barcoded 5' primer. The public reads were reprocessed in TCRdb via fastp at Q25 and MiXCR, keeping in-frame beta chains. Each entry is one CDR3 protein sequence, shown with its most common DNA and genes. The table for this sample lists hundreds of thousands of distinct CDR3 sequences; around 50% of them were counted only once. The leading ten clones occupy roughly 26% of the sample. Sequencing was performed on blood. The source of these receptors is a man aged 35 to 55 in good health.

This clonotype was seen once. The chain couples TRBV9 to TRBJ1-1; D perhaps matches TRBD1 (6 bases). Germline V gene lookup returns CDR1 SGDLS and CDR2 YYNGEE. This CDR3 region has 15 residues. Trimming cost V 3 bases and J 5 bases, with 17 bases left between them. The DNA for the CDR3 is TGTGCCAGCAGCGCCCACGGGGGGGGCGGAACTGAAGCTTTCTTT. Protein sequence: CASSAHGGGGTEAFF.

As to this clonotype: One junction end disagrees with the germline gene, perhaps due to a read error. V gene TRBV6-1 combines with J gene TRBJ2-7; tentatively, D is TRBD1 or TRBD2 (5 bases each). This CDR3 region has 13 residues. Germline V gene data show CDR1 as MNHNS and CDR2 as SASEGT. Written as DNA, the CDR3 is TGTGCCACCGGTGCCGATGGGACCCCCAAACAGCACTTC. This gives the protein CATGADGTPKQHF.

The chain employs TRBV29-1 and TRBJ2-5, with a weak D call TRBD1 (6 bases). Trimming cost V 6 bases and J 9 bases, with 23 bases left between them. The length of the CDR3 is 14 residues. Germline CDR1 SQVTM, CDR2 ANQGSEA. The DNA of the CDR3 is TGCAGCGTCGTTACAGGGTCGGTTCCTGGGGCCCAGTACTTC. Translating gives CSVVTGSVPGAQYF.

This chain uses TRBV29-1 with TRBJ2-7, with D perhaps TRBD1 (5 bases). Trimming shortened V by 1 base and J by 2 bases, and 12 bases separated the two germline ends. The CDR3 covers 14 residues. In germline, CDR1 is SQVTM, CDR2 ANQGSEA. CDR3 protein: CSVEVRDRPYEQYF. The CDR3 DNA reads TGCAGCGTTGAAGTTCGTGACAGACCCTACGAGCAGTACTTC.